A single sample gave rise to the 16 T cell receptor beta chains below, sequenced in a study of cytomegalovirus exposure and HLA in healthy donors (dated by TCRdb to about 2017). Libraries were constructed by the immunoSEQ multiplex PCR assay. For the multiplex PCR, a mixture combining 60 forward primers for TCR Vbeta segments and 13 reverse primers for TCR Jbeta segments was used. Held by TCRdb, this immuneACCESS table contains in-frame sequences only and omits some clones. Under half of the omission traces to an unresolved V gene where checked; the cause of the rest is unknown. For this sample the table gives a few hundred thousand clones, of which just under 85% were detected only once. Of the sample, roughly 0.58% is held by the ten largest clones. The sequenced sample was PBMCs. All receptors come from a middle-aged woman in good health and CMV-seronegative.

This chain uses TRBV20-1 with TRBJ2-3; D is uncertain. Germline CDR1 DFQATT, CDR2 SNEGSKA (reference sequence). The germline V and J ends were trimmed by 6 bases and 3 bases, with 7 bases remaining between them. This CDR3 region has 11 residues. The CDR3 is CSASRTDTQYF. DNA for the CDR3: TGCAGTGCCTCCAGGACAGATACGCAGTATTTT.

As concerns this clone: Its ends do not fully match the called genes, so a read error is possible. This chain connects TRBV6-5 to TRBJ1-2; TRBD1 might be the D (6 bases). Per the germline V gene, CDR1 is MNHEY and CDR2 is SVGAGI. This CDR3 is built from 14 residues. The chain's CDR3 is CASSYQGLGYGYPF. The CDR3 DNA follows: TGTGCCAGCAGTTACCAGGGGCTAGGCTATGGCTACCCCTTC.

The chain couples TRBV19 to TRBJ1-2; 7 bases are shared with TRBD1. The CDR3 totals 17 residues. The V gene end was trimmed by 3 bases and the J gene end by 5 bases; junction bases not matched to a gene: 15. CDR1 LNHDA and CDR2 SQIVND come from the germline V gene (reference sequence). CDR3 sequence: CASSIRTGAYNLYGYTF. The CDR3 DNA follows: TGTGCCAGTAGTATCAGAACAGGGGCTTACAACCTGTATGGCTACACCTTC.

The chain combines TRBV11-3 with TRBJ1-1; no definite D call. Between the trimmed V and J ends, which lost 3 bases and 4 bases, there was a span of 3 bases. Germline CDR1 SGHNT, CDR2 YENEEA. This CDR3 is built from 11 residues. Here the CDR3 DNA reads TGTGCCAGCAGCTTTAGCACTGAAGCTTTCTTT. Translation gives CASSFSTEAFF.

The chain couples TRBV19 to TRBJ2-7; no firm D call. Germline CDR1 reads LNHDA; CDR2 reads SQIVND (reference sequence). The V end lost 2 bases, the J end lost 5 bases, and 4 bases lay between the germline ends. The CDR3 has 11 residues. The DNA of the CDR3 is TGTGCCAGTAGTATATCAGACGAGCAGTACTTC. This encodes CASSISDEQYF. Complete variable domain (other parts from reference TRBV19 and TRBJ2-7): DGGITQSPKYLFRKEGQNVTLSCEQNLNHDAMYWYRQDPGQGLRLIYYSQIVNDFQKGDIAEGYSVSREKKESFPLTVTSAQKNPTAFYLCASSISDEQYFGPGTRLTVT.

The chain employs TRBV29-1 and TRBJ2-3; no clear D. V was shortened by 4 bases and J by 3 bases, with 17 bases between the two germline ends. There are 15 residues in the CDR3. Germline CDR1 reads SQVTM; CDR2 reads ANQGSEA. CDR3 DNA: TGCAGCGTTGGCTCGGGTCAATTGGGTACAGATACGCAGTATTTT. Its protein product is CSVGSGQLGTDTQYF.

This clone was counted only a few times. CDR3 sequence (DNA): TGTGCCAGCAGTAGCTCTGGACAGGGGGCAATTCGTACCGGGGAGCTGTTTTTT. Translation gives CASSSSGQGAIRTGELFF. This chain links TRBV2 with TRBJ2-2; 11 bases align to TRBD1. Losses at the gene ends were 5 bases for V and 5 bases for J; bases not matched to a gene: 13. CDR3 length: 18 amino acids. Germline V lookup: CDR1 SNHLY, CDR2 FYNNEI.

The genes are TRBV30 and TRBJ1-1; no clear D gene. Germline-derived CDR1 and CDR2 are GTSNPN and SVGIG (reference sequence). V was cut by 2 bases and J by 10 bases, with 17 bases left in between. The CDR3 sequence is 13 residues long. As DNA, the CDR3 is TGTGCCTGGAGTCTGAATGGACTGGCCCGAGCTTTCTTT. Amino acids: CAWSLNGLARAFF.

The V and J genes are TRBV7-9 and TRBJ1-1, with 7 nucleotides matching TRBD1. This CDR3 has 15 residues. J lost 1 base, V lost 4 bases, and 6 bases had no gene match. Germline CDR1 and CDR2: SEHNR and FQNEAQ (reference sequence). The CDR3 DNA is TGTGCCAGCAGCTCCTGGGACAGCCGGAACACTGAAGCTTTCTTT. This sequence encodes CASSSWDSRNTEAFF.

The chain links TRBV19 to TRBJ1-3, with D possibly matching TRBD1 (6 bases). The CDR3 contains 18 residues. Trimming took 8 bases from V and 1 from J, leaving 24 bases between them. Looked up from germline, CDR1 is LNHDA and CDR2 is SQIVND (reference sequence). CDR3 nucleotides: TGTGCCAGTGGTGCGAGGTATAGGGGACAAGGGTCTGGAAACACCATATATTTT. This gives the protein CASGARYRGQGSGNTIYF.

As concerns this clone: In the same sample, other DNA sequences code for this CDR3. The CDR3 nucleotides read TGTGCCAGCAGCCTCGGACAGGGCAGCGAAAAACTGTTTTTT. Protein product: CASSLGQGSEKLFF. The chain couples TRBV7-9 to TRBJ1-4, with 8 nucleotides matching TRBD1. The CDR3 has 14 residues. The germline V gene encodes CDR1 SEHNR and CDR2 FQNEAQ (reference sequence). V was pared by 5 bases and J by 8 bases, with 7 bases of the junction left unmatched.

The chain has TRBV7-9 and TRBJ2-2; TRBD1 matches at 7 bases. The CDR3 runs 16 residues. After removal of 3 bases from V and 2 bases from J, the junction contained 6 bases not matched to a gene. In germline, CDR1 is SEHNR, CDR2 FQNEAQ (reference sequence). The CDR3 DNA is TGTGCCAGCAGCTTCGAGGGGGCCCTAAACACCGGGGAGCTGTTTTTT. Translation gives CASSFEGALNTGELFF.

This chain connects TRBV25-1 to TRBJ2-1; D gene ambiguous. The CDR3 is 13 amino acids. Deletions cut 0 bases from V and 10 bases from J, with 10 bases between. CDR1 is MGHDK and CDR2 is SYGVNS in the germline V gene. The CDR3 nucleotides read TGTGCCAGCAGTGAATATCGGTCGAGGGAGCAGTTCTTC. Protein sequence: CASSEYRSREQFF.

The CDR3 DNA is TGTGCCAGCAGTTTGAGTCGATACGAGCAGTACTTC. This gives the protein CASSLSRYEQYF. The chain uses TRBV6-5 and TRBJ2-7, with D hard to call. Trimming removed 4 bases from V and 4 bases from J, with 8 bases in between. Germline-derived CDR1 and CDR2 are MNHEY and SVGAGI. CDR3 size: 12 residues.

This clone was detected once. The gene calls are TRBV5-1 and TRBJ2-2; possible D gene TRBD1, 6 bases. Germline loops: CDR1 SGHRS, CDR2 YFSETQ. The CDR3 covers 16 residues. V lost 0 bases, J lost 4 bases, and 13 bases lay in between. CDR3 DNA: TGCGCCAGCAGCTTGGGGACCGGGACACTCACCGGGGAGCTGTTTTTT. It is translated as CASSLGTGTLTGELFF.

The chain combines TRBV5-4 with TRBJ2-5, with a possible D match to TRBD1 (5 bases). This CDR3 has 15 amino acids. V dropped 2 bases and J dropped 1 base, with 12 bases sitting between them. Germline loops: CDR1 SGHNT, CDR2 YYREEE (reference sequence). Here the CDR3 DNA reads TGTGCCAGCAGCTTTGATCAGGGCTCCCAAGAGACCCAGTACTTC. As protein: CASSFDQGSQETQYF.